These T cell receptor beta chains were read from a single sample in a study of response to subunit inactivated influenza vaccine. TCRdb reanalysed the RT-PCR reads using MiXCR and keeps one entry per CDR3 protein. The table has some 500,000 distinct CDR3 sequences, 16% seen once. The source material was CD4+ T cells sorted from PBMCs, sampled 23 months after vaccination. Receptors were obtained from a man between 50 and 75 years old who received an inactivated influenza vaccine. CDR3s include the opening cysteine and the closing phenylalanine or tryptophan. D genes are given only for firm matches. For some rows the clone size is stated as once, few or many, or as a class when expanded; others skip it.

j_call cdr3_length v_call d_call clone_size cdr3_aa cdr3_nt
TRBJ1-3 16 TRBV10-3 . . CAISESSGLTGNTIYF TGTGCCATCAGTGAGTCCTCGGGGCTAACTGGAAACACCATATATTTT
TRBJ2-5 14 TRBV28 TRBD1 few CASSLWDRGQTQYF TGTGCCAGCAGTCTATGGGACAGGGGACAGACCCAGTACTTC
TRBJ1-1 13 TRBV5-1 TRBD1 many CASSPEGAAEAFF TGCGCCAGCAGCCCGGAGGGGGCTGCTGAAGCTTTCTTT
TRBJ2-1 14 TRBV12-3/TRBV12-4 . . CASRPIGQLMEQFF TGTGCCAGCAGACCCATTGGACAGCTGATGGAGCAGTTCTTC
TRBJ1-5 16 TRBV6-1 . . CASSEARQALTQPQHF TGTGCCAGCAGTGAAGCGCGGCAGGCCCTTACTCAGCCCCAGCATTTT
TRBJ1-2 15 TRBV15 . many CATSRDSAWGYGYTF TGTGCCACCAGCAGAGATTCGGCTTGGGGCTATGGCTACACCTTC
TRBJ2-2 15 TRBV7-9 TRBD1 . CASRRGQGGTGELFF TGTGCCAGCAGGAGGGGACAGGGCGGCACCGGGGAGCTGTTTTTT
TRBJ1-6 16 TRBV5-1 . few CASRLGPRQRNSPLHF TGCGCCAGCAGACTCGGACCACGCCAGCGGAATTCACCCCTCCACTTT
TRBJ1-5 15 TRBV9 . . CASSSDRRSNQPQHF TGTGCCAGCAGCTCCGACAGGAGGAGCAATCAGCCCCAGCATTTT
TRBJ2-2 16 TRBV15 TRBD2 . CATSKDQREVTGELFF TGTGCCACCAGCAAAGACCAGCGGGAGGTCACCGGGGAGCTGTTTTTT
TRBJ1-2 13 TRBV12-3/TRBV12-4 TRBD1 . CASSPYRGYGYTF TGTGCCAGCAGTCCCTACAGGGGGTATGGCTACACCTTC
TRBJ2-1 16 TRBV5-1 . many CASSREVAQTYNEQFF TGCGCCAGCAGCCGTGAGGTAGCCCAGACCTACAATGAGCAGTTCTTC
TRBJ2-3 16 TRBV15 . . CATSRDPGRRTDTQYF TGTGCCACCAGCAGAGATCCCGGGCGGCGCACAGATACGCAGTATTTT
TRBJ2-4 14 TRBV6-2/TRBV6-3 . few CASRLRDKGNIQYF TGTGCCAGCAGGCTCCGGGACAAGGGGAACATTCAGTACTTC
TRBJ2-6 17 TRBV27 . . CASSTTGRYPGANVLTF TGTGCCAGCAGTACGACAGGGAGGTATCCTGGGGCCAACGTCCTGACTTTC
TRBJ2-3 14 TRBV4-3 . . CASSQSRGVDTQYF TGCGCCAGCAGCCAAAGTAGGGGTGTAGATACGCAGTATTTT
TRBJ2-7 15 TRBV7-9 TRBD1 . CASSPGGRVAYEQYF TGTGCCAGCAGCCCAGGGGGAAGGGTAGCCTACGAGCAGTACTTC
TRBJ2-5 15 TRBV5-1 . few CASSLYTSTQETQYF TGCGCCAGCAGCTTGTATACTAGCACCCAAGAGACCCAGTACTTC
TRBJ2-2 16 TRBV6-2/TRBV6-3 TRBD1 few CAVTGFGTGITGELFF TGTGCCGTTACGGGGTTTGGGACAGGGATCACCGGGGAGCTGTTTTTT
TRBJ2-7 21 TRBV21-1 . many CASSKLTFASILHQGSYEQYF TGTGCCAGCAGCAAATTAACTTTCGCTAGCATCCTCCACCAAGGCTCCTACGAGCAGTACTTC
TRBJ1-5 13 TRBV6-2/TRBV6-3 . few CASSYELPQPQHF TGTGCCAGCAGTTACGAACTTCCCCAGCCCCAGCATTTT
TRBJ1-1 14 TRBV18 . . CASSPTGSNTEAFF TGTGCCAGCTCACCCACCGGGAGTAACACTGAAGCTTTCTTT
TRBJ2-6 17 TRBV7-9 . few CASSYLSLSFGANVLTF TGTGCCAGCAGCTACTTGAGCTTGTCGTTTGGGGCCAACGTCCTGACTTTC
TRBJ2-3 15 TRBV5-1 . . CASGSQSPRTDTQYF TGCGCCAGCGGCTCTCAGAGTCCTCGCACAGATACGCAGTATTTT
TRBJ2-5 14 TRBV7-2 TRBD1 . CASSLGDRGETQYF TGTGCCAGCAGCTTAGGTGACAGGGGAGAGACCCAGTACTTC
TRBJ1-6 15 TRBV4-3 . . CASSQDRLTNSPLHF TGCGCCAGCAGCCAAGACCGCCTAACTAATTCACCCCTCCACTTT
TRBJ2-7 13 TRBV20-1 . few CSAREFVGREQYF TGCAGTGCTAGGGAATTTGTGGGTCGCGAGCAGTACTTC
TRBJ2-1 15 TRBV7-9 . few CASTFTGQFYNEQFF TGTGCCAGCACCTTCACAGGGCAGTTTTACAATGAGCAGTTCTTC
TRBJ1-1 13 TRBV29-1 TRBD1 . CSVVGQGNTEAFF TGCAGCGTTGTAGGACAGGGCAACACTGAAGCTTTCTTT
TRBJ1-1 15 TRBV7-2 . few CASSPRTTLNTEAFF TGTGCCAGCAGCCCTCGGACGACTTTGAACACTGAAGCTTTCTTT
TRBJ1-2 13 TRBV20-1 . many CSARDHRHWGYTF TGCAGTGCTAGAGATCACCGGCATTGGGGCTACACCTTC
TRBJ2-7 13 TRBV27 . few CANSLSPVGEQYF TGTGCCAACAGTTTATCACCTGTAGGGGAGCAGTACTTC
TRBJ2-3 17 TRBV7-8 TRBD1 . CASSLIAGQGNTDTQYF TGTGCCAGCAGCTTAATCGCTGGACAGGGGAACACAGATACGCAGTATTTT